Included here is one T cell receptor beta chain sequence, with context. The sample comes from a study of T cells in tuberculosis. The V gene's germline CDR1 is SEHNR and CDR2 FQNEAQ (reference sequence). The CDR3 is 16 amino acids. V lost 5 bases to trimming and J lost 2 bases; unmatched junction nucleotides: 4. Some clones are missing from TCRdb's copy, which holds only in-frame ones; the method was immunoSEQ multiplex PCR. This table has more than 40,000 clones, about 94% appearing once. This TCR derives from a donor between 10 and 35 years old with latent tuberculosis or without tuberculosis infection. Some clones in this sample may be carry-over from other donors' samples. Sequences were obtained from PBMCs. V gene TRBV7-9 combines with J gene TRBJ2-3, with TRBD2 matching 13 bases. The CDR3 coding sequence is TGTGCCAGCAGCATAACTAGCGGGAGGGCCACAGATACGCAGTATTTT. It encodes CASSITSGRATDTQYF.